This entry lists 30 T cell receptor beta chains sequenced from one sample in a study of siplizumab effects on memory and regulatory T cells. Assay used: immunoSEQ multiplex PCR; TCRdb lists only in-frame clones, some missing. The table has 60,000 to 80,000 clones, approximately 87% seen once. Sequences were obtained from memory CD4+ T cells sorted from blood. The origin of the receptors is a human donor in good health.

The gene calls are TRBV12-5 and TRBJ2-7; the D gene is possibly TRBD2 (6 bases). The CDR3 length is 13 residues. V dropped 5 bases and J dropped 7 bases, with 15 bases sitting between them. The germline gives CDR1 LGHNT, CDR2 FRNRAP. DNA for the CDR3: TGTGCTAGTGGTGGGGGTCCGGCGGGGGAGCAGTACTTC. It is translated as CASGGGPAGEQYF.

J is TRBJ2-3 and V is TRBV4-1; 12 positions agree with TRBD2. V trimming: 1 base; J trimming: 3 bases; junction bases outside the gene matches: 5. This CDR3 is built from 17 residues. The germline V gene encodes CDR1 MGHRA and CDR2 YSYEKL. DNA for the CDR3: TGCGCCAGCAGCCAAGCCCCGACTAGCGGGGGAACAGATACGCAGTATTTT. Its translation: CASSQAPTSGGTDTQYF.

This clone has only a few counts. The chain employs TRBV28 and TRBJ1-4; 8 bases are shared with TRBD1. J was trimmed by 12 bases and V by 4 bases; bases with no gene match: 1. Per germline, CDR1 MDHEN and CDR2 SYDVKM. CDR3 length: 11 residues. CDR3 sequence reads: CASSSGQELFF. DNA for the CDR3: TGTGCCAGCAGTTCGGGACAGGAACTGTTTTTT. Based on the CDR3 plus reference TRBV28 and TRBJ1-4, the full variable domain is DVKVTQSSRYLVKRTGEKVFLECVQDMDHENMFWYRQDPGLGLRLIYFSYDVKMKEKGDIPEGYSVSREKKERFSLILESASTNQTSMYLCASSSGQELFFGSGTQLSVL.

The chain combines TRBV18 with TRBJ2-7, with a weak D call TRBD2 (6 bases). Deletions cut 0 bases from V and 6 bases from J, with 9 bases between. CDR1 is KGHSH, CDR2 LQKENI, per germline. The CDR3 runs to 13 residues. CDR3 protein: CASSPPGEVEQYF. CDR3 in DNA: TGTGCCAGCTCACCACCAGGGGAGGTCGAGCAGTACTTC.

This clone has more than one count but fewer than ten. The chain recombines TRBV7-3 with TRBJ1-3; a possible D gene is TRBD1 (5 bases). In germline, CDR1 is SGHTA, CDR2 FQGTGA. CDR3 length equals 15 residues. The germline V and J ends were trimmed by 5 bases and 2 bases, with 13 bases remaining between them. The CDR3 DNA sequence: TGTGCCAGCAGCACTGAGGGGAGGACTGGAAACACCATATATTTT. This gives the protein CASSTEGRTGNTIYF.

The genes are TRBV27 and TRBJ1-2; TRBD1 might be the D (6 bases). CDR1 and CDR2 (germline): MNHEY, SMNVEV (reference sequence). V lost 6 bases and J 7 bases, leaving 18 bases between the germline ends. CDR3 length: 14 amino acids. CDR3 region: CASSEEGGNRGYTF. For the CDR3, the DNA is TGTGCCAGCAGCGAAGAGGGGGGGAATCGTGGCTACACCTTC.

The chain's CDR3 is CATIGWTGKNEQFF. The CDR3 DNA follows: TGTGCCACTATTGGGTGGACGGGGAAGAATGAGCAGTTCTTC. This chain uses TRBV19 with TRBJ2-1, with a weak D call TRBD2 (5 bases). Germline loops: CDR1 LNHDA, CDR2 SQIVND (reference sequence). The CDR3 has 14 amino acids. V lost 10 bases to trimming and J lost 7 bases, with 20 bases between them.

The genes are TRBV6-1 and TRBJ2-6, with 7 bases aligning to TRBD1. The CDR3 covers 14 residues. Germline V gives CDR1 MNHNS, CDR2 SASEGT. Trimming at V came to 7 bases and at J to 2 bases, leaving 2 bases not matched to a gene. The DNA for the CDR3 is TGTGCCAGCATTGGGACAGCTGGGGCCAACGTCCTGACTTTC. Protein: CASIGTAGANVLTF.

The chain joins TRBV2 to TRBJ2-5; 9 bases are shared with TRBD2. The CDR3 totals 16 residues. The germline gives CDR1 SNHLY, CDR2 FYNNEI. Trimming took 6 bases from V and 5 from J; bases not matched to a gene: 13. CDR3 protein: CASRRVSGSGRETQYF. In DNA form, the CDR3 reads TGTGCCAGCAGGAGGGTTAGCGGGAGTGGGAGGGAGACCCAGTACTTC.

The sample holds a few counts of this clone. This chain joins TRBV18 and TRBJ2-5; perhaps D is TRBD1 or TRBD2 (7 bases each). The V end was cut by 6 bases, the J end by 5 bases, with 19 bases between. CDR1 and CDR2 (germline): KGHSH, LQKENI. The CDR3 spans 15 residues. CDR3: CASSRGGAGQETQYF. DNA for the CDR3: TGTGCCAGCTCCCGGGGTGGAGCGGGACAGGAGACCCAGTACTTC.

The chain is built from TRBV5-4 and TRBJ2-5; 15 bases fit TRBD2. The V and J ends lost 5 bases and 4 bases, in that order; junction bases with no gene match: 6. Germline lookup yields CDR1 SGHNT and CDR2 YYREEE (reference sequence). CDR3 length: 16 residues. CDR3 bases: TGTGCCAGCAGACTACGGACTAGCGGGAGGGGAGAGACCCAGTACTTC. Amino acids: CASRLRTSGRGETQYF.

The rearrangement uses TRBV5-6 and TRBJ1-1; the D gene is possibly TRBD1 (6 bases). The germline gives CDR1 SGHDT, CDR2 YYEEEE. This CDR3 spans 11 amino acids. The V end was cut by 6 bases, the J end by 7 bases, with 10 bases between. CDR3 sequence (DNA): TGTGCCAGCATCAGGGGAATTGAAGCTTTCTTT. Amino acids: CASIRGIEAFF.

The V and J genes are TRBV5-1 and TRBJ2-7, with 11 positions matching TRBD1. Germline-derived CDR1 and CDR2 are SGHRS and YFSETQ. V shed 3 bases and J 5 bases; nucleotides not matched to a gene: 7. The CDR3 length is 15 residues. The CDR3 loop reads CASSSGQGASNEQYF. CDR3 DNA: TGCGCCAGCAGCTCCGGACAGGGGGCGAGTAACGAGCAGTACTTC. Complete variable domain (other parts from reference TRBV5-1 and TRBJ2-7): KAGVTQTPRYLIKTRGQQVTLSCSPISGHRSVSWYQQTPGQGLQFLFEYFSETQRNKGNFPGRFSGRQFSNSRSEMNVSTLELGDSALYLCASSSGQGASNEQYFGPGTRLTVT.

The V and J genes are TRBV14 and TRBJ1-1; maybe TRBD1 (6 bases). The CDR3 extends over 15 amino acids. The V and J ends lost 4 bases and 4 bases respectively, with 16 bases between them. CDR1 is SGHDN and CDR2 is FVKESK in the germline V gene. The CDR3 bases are TGTGCCAGCAGCCTTTCAGGGGCCAAGGTCACTGAAGCTTTCTTT. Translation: CASSLSGAKVTEAFF.

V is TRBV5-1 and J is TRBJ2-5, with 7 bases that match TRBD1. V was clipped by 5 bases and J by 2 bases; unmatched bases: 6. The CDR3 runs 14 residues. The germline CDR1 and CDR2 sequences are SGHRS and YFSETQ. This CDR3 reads CASRPDREQETQYF. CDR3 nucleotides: TGCGCCAGCAGACCTGACAGGGAACAAGAGACCCAGTACTTC.

CDR3 residues: CASSYGTYTYEQYF. CDR3 in DNA: TGTGCCAGCAGTTACGGGACATATACCTACGAGCAGTACTTC. This chain links TRBV6-5 with TRBJ2-7, with D possibly TRBD1 on 6 matching bases. CDR1 and CDR2 (germline): MNHEY, SVGAGI. The CDR3 consists of 14 residues. Trimming left V 2 bases short and J 2 bases short, with 10 bases between.

The CDR3 spells CAIRPGTSGSGDTQYF. CDR3 nucleotide sequence: TGTGCCATCCGTCCCGGGACTAGCGGGAGCGGAGATACGCAGTATTTT. This chain joins TRBV10-3 and TRBJ2-3, with 14 nucleotides matching TRBD2. Germline CDR1 and CDR2: ENHRY and SYGVKD. V lost 8 bases and J lost 5; bases outside the gene matches: 9. The CDR3 extends over 16 amino acids.

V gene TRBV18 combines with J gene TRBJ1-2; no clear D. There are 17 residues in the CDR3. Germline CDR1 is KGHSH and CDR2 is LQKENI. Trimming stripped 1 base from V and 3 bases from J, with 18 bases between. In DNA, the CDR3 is TGTGCCAGCTCACCACGTCGGACCGATGGGAGGGACTATGGCTACACCTTC. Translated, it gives CASSPRRTDGRDYGYTF.

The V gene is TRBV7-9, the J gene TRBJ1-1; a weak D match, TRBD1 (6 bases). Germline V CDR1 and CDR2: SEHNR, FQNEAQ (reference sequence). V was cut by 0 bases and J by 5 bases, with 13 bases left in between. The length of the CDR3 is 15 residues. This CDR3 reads CASSLATGFQTEAFF. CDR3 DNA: TGTGCCAGCAGCTTAGCCACAGGGTTTCAGACTGAAGCTTTCTTT.

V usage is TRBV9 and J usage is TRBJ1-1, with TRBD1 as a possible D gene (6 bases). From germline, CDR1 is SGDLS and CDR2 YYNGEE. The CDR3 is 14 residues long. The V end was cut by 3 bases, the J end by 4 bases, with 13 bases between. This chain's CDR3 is CASSDTGLGTEAFF. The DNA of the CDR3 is TGTGCCAGCAGCGATACAGGGTTGGGCACTGAAGCTTTCTTT.

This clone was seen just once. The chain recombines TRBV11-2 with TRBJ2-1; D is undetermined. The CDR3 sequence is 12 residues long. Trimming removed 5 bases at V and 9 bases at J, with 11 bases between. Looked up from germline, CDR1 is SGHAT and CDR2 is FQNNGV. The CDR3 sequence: CASSPRAGEQFF. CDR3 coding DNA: TGTGCCAGCAGCCCCCGGGCTGGTGAGCAGTTCTTC.

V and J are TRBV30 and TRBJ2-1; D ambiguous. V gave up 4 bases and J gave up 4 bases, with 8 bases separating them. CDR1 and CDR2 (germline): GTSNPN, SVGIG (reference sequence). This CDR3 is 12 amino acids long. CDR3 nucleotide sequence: TGTGCCTGGAATCTAAGGTACAATGAGCAGTTCTTC. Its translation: CAWNLRYNEQFF.

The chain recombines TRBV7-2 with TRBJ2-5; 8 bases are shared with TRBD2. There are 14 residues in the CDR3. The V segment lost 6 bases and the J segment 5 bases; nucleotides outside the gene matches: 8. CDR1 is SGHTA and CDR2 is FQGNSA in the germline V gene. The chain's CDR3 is CASRPGTSAETQYF. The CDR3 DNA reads TGTGCCAGCAGACCCGGGACTAGTGCTGAGACCCAGTACTTC.

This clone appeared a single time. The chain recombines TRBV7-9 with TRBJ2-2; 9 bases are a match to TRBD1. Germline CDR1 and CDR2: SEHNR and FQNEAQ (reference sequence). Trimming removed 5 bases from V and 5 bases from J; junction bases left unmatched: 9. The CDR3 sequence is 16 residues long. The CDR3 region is CASSTPGTGPTGELFF. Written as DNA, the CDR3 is TGTGCCAGCAGCACACCCGGGACAGGGCCTACCGGGGAGCTGTTTTTT.

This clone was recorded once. The CDR3 nucleotides are TGTGCCAGTAAGCCTAGCGGCAGCACAGATACGCAGTATTTT. Encoded protein: CASKPSGSTDTQYF. V and J are TRBV19 and TRBJ2-3; 7 nucleotides agree with TRBD2. Per germline, CDR1 LNHDA and CDR2 SQIVND (reference sequence). The CDR3 length is 14 residues. Trimming took 7 bases from V and 0 from J; bases not matched to a gene: 4.

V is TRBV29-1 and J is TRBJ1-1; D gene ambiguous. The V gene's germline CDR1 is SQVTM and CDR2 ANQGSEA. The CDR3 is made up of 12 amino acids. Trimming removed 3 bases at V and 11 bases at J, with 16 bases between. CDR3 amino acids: CSVERPQDRAFF. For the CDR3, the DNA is TGCAGCGTTGAGCGTCCCCAGGATCGGGCTTTCTTT.

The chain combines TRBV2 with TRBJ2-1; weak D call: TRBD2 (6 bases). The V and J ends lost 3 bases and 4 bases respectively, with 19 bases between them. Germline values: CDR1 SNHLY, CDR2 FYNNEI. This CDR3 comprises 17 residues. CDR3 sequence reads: CASSDIWVAGIYNEQFF. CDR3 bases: TGTGCCAGCAGTGATATATGGGTGGCGGGAATTTACAATGAGCAGTTCTTC.

In DNA form, the CDR3 reads TGTGCCAGCAGCTCCCGACAGGGTAGTATCGGCGAGCAGTACTTC. Translation: CASSSRQGSIGEQYF. V and J are TRBV7-8 and TRBJ2-7; 7 bases are shared with TRBD1. V was pared by 4 bases and J by 6 bases, with 12 bases of the junction left unmatched. The CDR3 covers 15 residues. In germline, CDR1 is SGHVS, CDR2 FQNEAQ. Full variable domain (rest looked up from reference TRBV7-8 and TRBJ2-7): GAGVSQSPRYKVAKRGQDVALRCDPISGHVSLFWYQQALGQGPEFLTYFQNEAQLDKSGLPSDRFFAERPEGSVSTLKIQRTQQEDSAVYLCASSSRQGSIGEQYFGPGTRLTVT.

The CDR3 here is CASRPGLGQTSNQPQHF. CDR3 bases: TGTGCCAGCAGACCGGGTCTGGGCCAAACTAGCAATCAGCCCCAGCATTTT. The chain couples TRBV27 to TRBJ1-5; D uncertain. V gave up 6 bases and J gave up 0 bases, with 18 bases separating them. The germline CDR1 and CDR2 sequences are MNHEY and SMNVEV (reference sequence). This CDR3 comprises 17 residues.

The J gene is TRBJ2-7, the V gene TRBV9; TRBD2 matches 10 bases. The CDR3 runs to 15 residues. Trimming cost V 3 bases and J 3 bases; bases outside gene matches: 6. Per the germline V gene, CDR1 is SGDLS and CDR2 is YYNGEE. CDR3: CASSASGLASYEQYF. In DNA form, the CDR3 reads TGTGCCAGCAGCGCCTCGGGACTAGCGAGCTACGAGCAGTACTTC.